Below, 9 T cell receptor beta chains from the same sample are listed, as sequenced in a study of OX40 agonist ivuxolimab in advanced cancers. The data were produced by immunoSEQ multiplex PCR, yet TCRdb's version contains in-frame clones alone and is incomplete. The sample lists 30,000 to 40,000 clones; 82% were seen once. Sequenced material: CD4+ or CD8+ T cells sorted from blood, taken in a trial of the OX40 agonist ivuxolimab. These receptors originate from an adult with an advanced solid tumor such as melanoma, head and neck, liver or kidney cancer.

This clone showed up just once. The chain uses TRBV11-2 and TRBJ2-3; 10 positions agree with TRBD1. This CDR3 has 15 residues. The germline V gene has CDR1 SGHAT and CDR2 FQNNGV. The J segment lost 3 bases and the V segment lost 4 bases, leaving 4 bases of the junction unmatched. The CDR3 sequence is CASSSDRGGTDTQYF. As DNA, the CDR3 is TGTGCCAGCAGCTCGGACAGGGGGGGGACAGATACGCAGTATTTT.

V and J are TRBV18 and TRBJ2-3; 11 bases are a match to TRBD1. Germline V gene sequence: CDR1 KGHSH, CDR2 LQKENI. V was clipped by 3 bases and J by 2 bases; unmatched bases: 1. This CDR3 comprises 15 residues. The CDR3 is CASSPGQGATDTQYF. The DNA of the CDR3 is TGTGCCAGCTCACCTGGACAGGGGGCCACAGATACGCAGTATTTT.

This sequence joins TRBV6-1 and TRBJ1-5, with unresolved D. The CDR3 covers 13 residues. With 4 bases removed from V and 5 bases from J, the gap between germline ends came to 9 bases. Germline assignment: CDR1 MNHNS and CDR2 SASEGT. The CDR3 DNA sequence: TGTGCCAGCAGTGTAACCCTTGATCAGCCCCAGCATTTT. Translated: CASSVTLDQPQHF.

The chain uses TRBV5-1 and TRBJ1-2; 7 bases agree with TRBD1. The V gene end was trimmed by 4 bases and the J gene end by 2 bases; junction bases not matched to a gene: 5. CDR3 length: 14 amino acids. In germline, CDR1 is SGHRS, CDR2 YFSETQ. The CDR3 loop reads CASSNGQVNYGYTF. CDR3 DNA sequence: TGCGCCAGCAGCAACGGACAGGTCAACTATGGCTACACCTTC.

The rearrangement uses TRBV28 and TRBJ2-1; possibly TRBD1 or TRBD2 for D (5 bases each). V gave up 3 bases and J gave up 0 bases, with 15 bases separating them. CDR3 length: 17 amino acids. The germline V gene encodes CDR1 MDHEN and CDR2 SYDVKM. CDR3 nucleotides: TGTGCCAGCAGTTTGGGGGTAGAGTCTAGCTCCTACAATGAGCAGTTCTTC. Its translation: CASSLGVESSSYNEQFF.

V usage is TRBV4-1 and J usage is TRBJ2-1; 11 nucleotides match TRBD2. After removal of 0 bases from V and 7 bases from J, the junction contained 8 bases not matched to a gene. Germline V gene data show CDR1 as MGHRA and CDR2 as YSYEKL. The CDR3 has 17 amino acids. The CDR3 DNA is TGCGCCAGCAGCCAAGATAAGTCACTAGCGGGAGTAAATGAGCAGTTCTTC. It specifies CASSQDKSLAGVNEQFF.

The chain uses TRBV5-1 and TRBJ2-5; 10 positions agree with TRBD1. The length of the CDR3 is 14 residues. Germline V lookup: CDR1 SGHRS, CDR2 YFSETQ. V trimming: 4 bases; J trimming: 5 bases; junction bases outside the gene matches: 5. In DNA form, the CDR3 reads TGCGCCAGCAGCCGACAGGGGGCTTTGGAGACCCAGTACTTC. This sequence encodes CASSRQGALETQYF. Complete variable domain (other parts from reference TRBV5-1 and TRBJ2-5): KAGVTQTPRYLIKTRGQQVTLSCSPISGHRSVSWYQQTPGQGLQFLFEYFSETQRNKGNFPGRFSGRQFSNSRSEMNVSTLELGDSALYLCASSRQGALETQYFGPGTRLLVL.

The chain is built from TRBV4-2 and TRBJ2-5, with 9 nucleotides matching TRBD2. Per germline, CDR1 LGHNA and CDR2 YNFKEQ. CDR3 length: 15 residues. With 0 bases clipped from V and 11 bases from J, the junction kept 10 bases outside the gene matches. CDR3 residues: CASSQDQRGVSEQYF. The CDR3 DNA sequence: TGTGCCAGCAGCCAAGACCAGCGGGGGGTCTCAGAGCAGTACTTC.

The V gene is TRBV28, the J gene TRBJ2-7; tentative D call: TRBD2 (5 bases). The CDR3 extends over 16 amino acids. The germline CDR1 and CDR2 sequences are MDHEN and SYDVKM. The V end was cut by 4 bases, the J end by 2 bases, with 18 bases between. In nucleotides, the CDR3 is TGTGCCAGCAGTTCTCTCGTCGGGGTGACGGCCTACGAGCAGTACTTC. Its protein product is CASSSLVGVTAYEQYF.